This TCR beta chain was captured by sequencing in a study of CD8 T cells in Susac syndrome. In the study overall: Among sequenced Susac syndrome patients, about 6 had active disease and under ten were in remission. Intravenous immunoglobulin alone or corticosteroids were being given to patients with Susac syndrome at blood draw, unless they were therapy-naive.

This CDR3 spans 18 amino acids. V lost 3 bases to trimming and J lost 2 bases, with 22 bases between them. CDR1 SGHAT and CDR2 FQNNGV come from the germline V gene. A word on this clonotype: Its antigen is still unknown.

Study-wide results and limits: As the study acknowledged, the number of individuals in its TCR sequencing and HLA analysis was relatively small.

A quantity of about 0.5 to 1 ug RNA underwent reverse transcription using random hexamers. Amplification of TCR beta CDR3 across 54 Vbeta and 13 Jbeta was performed with immunoSEQ multiplex PCR. TCRdb ran MiXCR on the immunoSEQ multiplex PCR reads and lists one entry per CDR3 protein. The repertoire has under 200,000 distinct CDR3 sequences, 95% of them found once; the top ten carry 0.15% to 0.2%. The V call is TRBV11-2, the J call TRBJ1-1; weak D call: TRBD1 (6 bases). The sample consisted of CD8+ T cells from PBMCs. The clonotype comes from a human donor with Susac syndrome. CDR3 sequence: CASSLGQTQGVKNTEAFF. In DNA form, the CDR3 reads TGTGCCAGCAGCTTGGGACAAACCCAAGGGGTGAAAAACACTGAAGCTTTCTTT. Supplemented by reference TRBV11-2 and TRBJ1-1, the full variable domain reads EAGVAQSPRYKIIEKRQSVAFWCNPISGHATLYWYQQILGQGPKLLIQFQNNGVVDDSQLPKDRFSAERLKGVDSTLKIQPAKLEDSAVYLCASSLGQTQGVKNTEAFFGQGTRLTVV.